This T cell receptor beta chain was recorded in a study of blood T cell repertoires in COVID-19. Turning to the study itself: Italy, Spain and the United States were the sources of the convalescent and acute COVID-19 samples. T cells, B-cell-depleted T cells, or PBMCs provided the cDNA or gDNA that served as material.

The CDR3 runs to 12 residues. The V end lost 7 bases, the J end lost 9 bases, and 13 bases lay between the germline ends. In the authors' workflow: Estimation of nucleated cell counts was performed using reference gene primer amplification. Assay: immunoSEQ multiplex PCR; the TCRdb copy retains only in-frame clones and omits some. That table is the source of V, J and clone size, and D and trimming were worked out from the DNA. The sample has about 150,000 clones; around 91% are singletons. In its sample, this clone was seen once. Sequenced material: peripheral blood. This receptor was taken from a woman in her fifties or sixties with active COVID-19. The gene calls are TRBV12-3 or TRBV12-4 and TRBJ2-1; D remains ambiguous. The DNA of the CDR3 is TGTGCCAGCAATCTAGATGAGGTTGAGCAGTTCTTC. This translates into CASNLDEVEQFF.